The entry below describes one T cell receptor beta chain. Antigen: not known. Indicated time point: newly diagnosed, previously untreated cHL patient sample. A comparison was provided by newly diagnosed, untreated classical Hodgkin lymphoma PBMCs. This entry is derived from a study of PD-1 blockade in classical Hodgkin lymphoma. Sequencing used immunoSEQ multiplex PCR; TCRdb keeps in-frame clones, though not all of them. The sample lists some 21,000 clones; approximately 94% were seen once. In germline, CDR1 is LNHDA, CDR2 SQIVND (reference sequence). The CDR3 is 14 residues long. Trimming at V came to 0 bases and at J to 3 bases, leaving 2 bases not matched to a gene. Study-wide results and limits: The study reported lower baseline TCR diversity in newly diagnosed patients than in healthy donors. Whatever underlies the repertoire differences (possibly disease activity or prior therapy) remains undefined.

The receptor was isolated from a human donor with classical Hodgkin lymphoma. The chain is built from TRBV19 and TRBJ2-7; 7 bases are shared with TRBD1. Input material: peripheral blood mononuclear cells (PBMCs). The CDR3 sequence: CASSIEGDSYEQYF. DNA for the CDR3: TGTGCCAGTAGTATAGAGGGGGACAGCTACGAGCAGTACTTC.